The following is a T cell receptor (beta chain) sequence with its context. Its antigen remains unknown. The data stem from a study of a mutant IDH1 vaccine in newly diagnosed glioma. Study-wide background: Therapy received beforehand was radiotherapy, temozolomide, or both, with most patients given both.

Time point here: week 5, during vaccination. Topical imiquimod accompanied each vaccine dose, which consisted of 300 ug of mutant IDH1 20-mer peptide. Using immunoSEQ multiplex PCR, the repertoire was profiled, and TCRdb retains in-frame clones only, with some absent. The sample includes 25,000 to 30,000 clones, roughly 90% of them seen just once. The V gene's germline CDR1 is SGHVS and CDR2 FQNEAQ. This CDR3 has 14 amino acids. V lost 7 bases and J lost 7, with 17 bases in between. Overall study findings and caveats: Most patients, 90% to 95%, showed vaccine-induced immune responses.

The sequence came from a man younger than 35 with glioma. The chain joins TRBV7-8 to TRBJ1-3; possibly TRBD1 for D (6 bases). This specimen consisted of PBMCs, obtained from a glioma patient whose treatment included an IDH1 peptide vaccine. As DNA, the CDR3 is TGTGCCAGCACCGAGGGACAAATGGGTAACACCATATATTTT. It is translated as CASTEGQMGNTIYF.